The clone carrying this T cell receptor beta chain was detected only a few times. Antigen specificity is unknown. The data were obtained in a study of identical twins. Germline values: CDR1 SQVTM, CDR2 ANQGSEA. The length of the CDR3 is 13 residues. V lost 2 bases, J lost 8 bases, and 13 bases lay in between. The authors used template switching to add a universal primer site and gave cDNA unique molecular identifiers. TCRdb analysed the 5' RACE reads with MiXCR anew, one entry per CDR3 protein. The table has about 520,000 distinct CDR3 sequences, roughly a fifth seen once. Study results and caveats: Conclusions were based on cross-sectional statistical analysis, without following the same donors.

The data also belong to a second study, concerning T cells expressing NK-cell markers. That publication notes: The share of CD8+ T cells held by dominant NKG2C+ clonotypes was about 1.0-7.5% in several donors. A few of the donors also had these clonotypes leading their CD3+CD56-NKG2C+ fraction.

Sequenced material: CD4+ T cells sorted from blood. The chain links TRBV29-1 to TRBJ2-1; perhaps TRBD1 as D (5 bases). The clonotype originates from a woman aged 18-35 years in good health. CDR3 coding DNA: TGCAGCGTTGAACAGGGAAAGAGAGATGAGCAGTTCTTC. This sequence encodes CSVEQGKRDEQFF.